The present T cell receptor beta chain was sequenced within a study of cytomegalovirus exposure and HLA in healthy donors (dated by TCRdb to about 2017). With regard to the full study: An earlier analysis of some 550 of the donors reported about 290 Gb of sequence data and 100 million to 140 million unique TCR beta sequences from about 179 million T cells. About 300 gigabases of sequencing data and around 90 million unique TCR sequences made up an early release that covered approximately 620 HLA-typed donors. The genetic ancestry cluster associated with self-reported Caucasian donors included 81% of the 398 genotyped donors. The aim of the study was to test whether cataloging public T cell receptors could identify signatures of past pathogen exposure. The T cell repertoires of 666 subjects were profiled by immunosequencing and related to cytomegalovirus serostatus. Along with the roughly 610-subject first cohort, a separate validation cohort of over a hundred different subjects was used. High-throughput TCR immunosequencing, statistical association of individual TCRs with disease status, and machine learning were combined to predict cytomegalovirus infection status. A later analysis re-analyzed previously published TCR beta repertoires from 650 to 800 donors and added high-resolution HLA genotyping to study TCR occurrence patterns. Rather than using new phenotypic data, the later analysis identified candidate immune exposures from TCR beta sequences and from how often those sequences occurred across donors. In an earlier analysis of about 590 of the donors, high-throughput TCR beta sequencing was used to judge whether each TCR beta V gene segment behaved as functional or pseudogenic. Alongside the repertoire data, information on donor age, sex, ethnicity and CMV serostatus was compiled. A later genetic analysis used genome-wide SNP genotypes for about 60% of the roughly 700 donors, treating that subset as a discovery cohort. Every repertoire in the discovery cohort had been generated on one and the same sequencing platform. Class I and class II HLA loci were covered by the typing at four-digit resolution. Typing coverage varied by locus: 629-630 donors for A, B, C, DRB1 and DQB1; 500 to 550 for DQA1; over 600 for DPA1; roughly 470 for DPB1. Because of strong linkage in the cohort, roughly five DR-DQ haplotypes were treated as single units for association and clustering. Among a few hundred genotyped donors of the cohort, an average of 235,054 unique TCR beta nucleotide sequences were sequenced per donor, roughly 18% of them non-productive.

Libraries were constructed by the immunoSEQ multiplex PCR assay. For the multiplex PCR, a mixture combining 60 forward primers for TCR Vbeta segments and 13 reverse primers for TCR Jbeta segments was used. A multiplex PCR assay on genomic DNA amplified the CDR3 region of rearranged TCR beta genes. The Illumina HiSeq System was used to sequence the amplified TCR beta libraries as 87-base-pair reads. Concerning the study's data processing: A later analysis tallied 75 million to 95 million unique TCR beta chains across the 700 or so repertoires, and some 10 million of those chains were shared by two or more donors. To remove PCR and sequencing errors, raw reads were error-corrected and collapsed into unique sequences using a nearest-neighbor algorithm that merged closely related sequences. V, D and J gene segments were assigned by aligning CDR3 sequences to IMGT reference sequences. Each retained sequence needed at least a six-nucleotide match to both a V gene segment and a J gene segment. A rearrangement counted as productive if the CDR3 had no stop codons and remained in frame with V and J, and every other rearrangement counted as non-productive. CDR3 was defined by IMGT convention, running from the second conserved V-encoded cysteine to the conserved J-encoded phenylalanine. The earlier analysis of approximately 500 of the donors excluded sequences that lacked an unambiguous match to a single V gene segment. In an earlier analysis of around 600 of the donors, V segments were called functional above 56.7% productive rearrangements and were called segregating when the between-donor standard deviation exceeded 5%. A statistical classification framework was built for diagnosing cytomegalovirus status from the catalog of TCR beta chain sequences. In a later analysis, V and J genes were assigned by comparing TCR nucleotide sequences against IMGT/GENE-DB human TR gene sequences. In a later analysis, CDR3 sequences and most-parsimonious VDJ recombination scenarios were assigned using the TCRdist pipeline. A later analysis defined each TCR beta chain by its CDR3 amino acid sequence plus V-gene family, and excluded reads lacking a unique V-gene family. As a way to deal with suspected cross-contamination and a sequencing artifact, a later analysis dropped more than 500 nucleotide sequences that were highly shared and had low generation probability. In a later analysis, a clonal expansion index for each public chain was calculated from normalized within-repertoire ranks of inferred template counts. In a later analysis, generation probabilities were computed using a VDJ recombination model fitted to out-of-frame rearrangements, and the results were checked against IGoR. In a later analysis, TCR-TCR, TCR-HLA and TCR-CMV co-occurrence was scored with hypergeometric tests, and a repertoire-size bias correction was applied to TCR pairs. In a later analysis, false discovery rates were estimated by permuting HLA or CMV assignments 20 times. In a later analysis, co-occurring TCRs were grouped with DBSCAN, and TCRdist sequence similarity was added when clustering was performed within HLA-allele-positive subsets. Co-occurrence clustering excluded repertoires with fewer than 30,000 or more than 120,000 public chains, plus five with anomalous nucleotide sharing. This is the immuneACCESS table as TCRdb keeps it, with only in-frame sequences that have V and J called. A part of the clones is gone; compared with another copy, unresolved V genes explain less than half, and the rest is unexplained. V and J calls and clone size follow that table, whereas D and trimming were derived from the DNA. This sample has roughly 120,000 clones in its table, and approximately 80% of those were observed once. 3% to 4.5% of the sample is in the top ten clones.

What the study reported, not specific to this receptor: In a later analysis, HLA-associated TCR beta chains showed more clonal expansion and lower generation probabilities than non-associated chains that were equally common. Immune exposure information for the cohort was limited to CMV serostatus. A cluster of highly shared sequence variants was judged likely to be a technical artifact of the sequencing pipeline. This cohort had only TCR beta chains sequenced, and the lack of alpha or paired-chain data limited which features could be detected. Over 15 rarely observed V segments, including chromosome 9 orphons, were excluded from the earlier analysis of just under 600 of the donors because counts were too low. Because HLA typing was unavailable for some donors at each locus, only the typed subset was used in association tests. According to a later genetic analysis, donors in an Asian-associated ancestry cluster had fewer N-insertions in productive TCRs than the approximately 630-donor mean. According to a later analysis, parvovirus B19, influenza, CMV and Epstein-Barr virus appeared linked to several top co-occurrence clusters. The authors suggested that the approach could potentially be extended to other disease states and immunological phenotypes. In vitro tests confirmed that a few of the cytomegalovirus-associated TCR beta chains recognize cytomegalovirus antigens. In both the original and validation cohorts, the classifier was reported to diagnose cytomegalovirus status with high specificity and sensitivity. Linkage disequilibrium might explain the correlated functional status among segregating V segments, but an unknown experimental factor could not be excluded. A later analysis found that most CMV-associated TCR beta chains appeared HLA-restricted, with HLA associations seemingly driven largely by CMV exposure. Some IMGT-functional V segments, including TRBV6-2 and TRBV6-3, could not be told apart with the 87-base-pair reads, so those segments were excluded. Broadly in line with IMGT annotations, most TCR beta V segments showed up in productive rearrangements about 90% or about 30% of the time in an earlier analysis of 587 of the donors. Strong co-occurrence of HLA alleles, especially DR and DQ, made assigning TCR associations to individual alleles difficult. Most TCR sequences were seen in very few donors, while some public TCRs were found in many individuals. The presence/absence analyses assumed that sequencing depth was roughly uniform across donors, and that assumption may not be true. In a later analysis, 15,000 to 20,000 TCR beta sequences were associated with specific HLA alleles at a false discovery rate of 0.05. In a later analysis, TCR association rates were found to vary across HLA loci, with the most associated TCRs seen for DRB1 alleles and the fewest for HLA-C alleles. A further reported finding was that TCR beta sequences accurately predicted the HLA-A and HLA-B alleles for most subjects in the first cohort. The study listed 164 TCR beta chains as associated with cytomegalovirus. In a later genetic analysis, a missense DCLRE1C variant was associated with V-gene and J-gene trimming of TCR beta chains, and the association was replicated in an independent cohort.

The cohort was made up of 500 to 800 healthy bone marrow donors. At the time of sampling, all cohort members were nominally healthy, though unrecorded immune exposures were likely present. The donor was CMV seronegative and was included in the group of several hundred seronegative cohort members. A peripheral blood sample was provided by each donor, and peripheral blood mononuclear cells were used for TCR beta sequencing. The Qiagen DNeasy Blood Extraction Kit was used to extract genomic DNA from the blood cell samples. About this clone itself: Its cognate antigen has yet to be identified. Base-call qualities are not available, and no considerably larger clone is one nucleotide away.

Ends trimmed: V by 9 bases, J by 9 bases; bases unmatched to a gene: 12. Sequences MNHNS (CDR1) and SASEGT (CDR2) are obtained from the germline V gene. Reading from cysteine to phenylalanine, the CDR3 counts 14 amino acids. The kept DNA is CDR3 alone, 42 bases in frame from the first base. The chain links TRBV6-1 with TRBJ1-1; TRBD1 matches 11 bases in the middle. Source material: PBMCs. This clonotype originated in a man in his forties in good health and CMV-seronegative. The CDR3 has the sequence CASLGQGARRKAFF. The DNA is as follows: TGTGCCAGTCTCGGACAGGGGGCGCGAAGAAAAGCTTTCTTT.